This passage covers 7 T cell receptor beta chains from one sample sequenced in a study of cytomegalovirus exposure and HLA in healthy donors. PCR involved 60 Vbeta and 13 Jbeta primers. Using immunoSEQ multiplex PCR, the repertoire was profiled, and TCRdb retains in-frame clones only, with some absent. In the table there are roughly 160,000 clones, about four fifths of which are singletons. The sequenced material came from PBMCs. All receptors derive from a male donor in good health and CMV-seronegative.

The J gene is TRBJ2-3, the V gene TRBV19, with 9 bases fitting TRBD2. This CDR3 is built from 14 residues. CDR1 and CDR2 from the germline V gene are LNHDA and SQIVND (reference sequence). Trimming cost V 8 bases and J 5 bases; bases outside gene matches: 8. The CDR3 sequence is CASGPGLARDTQYF. As DNA, the CDR3 is TGTGCCAGTGGACCGGGACTAGCTCGAGATACGCAGTATTTT. The entire variable domain, with the rest obtained from reference TRBV19 and TRBJ2-3, is as follows: DGGITQSPKYLFRKEGQNVTLSCEQNLNHDAMYWYRQDPGQGLRLIYYSQIVNDFQKGDIAEGYSVSREKKESFPLTVTSAQKNPTAFYLCASGPGLARDTQYFGPGTRLTVL.

The genes are TRBV18 and TRBJ2-3, with 10 bases lining up with TRBD2. The CDR3 consists of 18 residues. V trimming: 5 bases; J trimming: 4 bases; junction bases outside the gene matches: 15. Germline V gene lookup returns CDR1 KGHSH and CDR2 LQKENI. The CDR3 spells CASSALAGVLNGPDTQYF. CDR3 in DNA: TGTGCCAGCTCAGCTCTAGCGGGAGTGTTGAATGGCCCAGATACGCAGTATTTT.

The chain combines TRBV28 with TRBJ2-7; 9 bases map to TRBD2. The ends lost 6 bases at V and 2 bases at J; junction bases unmatched: 8. The CDR3 covers 15 residues. Germline V lookup: CDR1 MDHEN, CDR2 SYDVKM. The CDR3 here is CASRPTSGGAYEQYF. CDR3 bases: TGTGCCAGCAGACCGACTAGCGGAGGGGCCTACGAGCAGTACTTC.

This chain connects TRBV11-1 to TRBJ2-7; 8 nucleotides line up with TRBD1. Losses at the gene ends were 2 bases for V and 0 bases for J; bases not matched to a gene: 12. Germline CDR1 SGHAT, CDR2 FQDESV (reference sequence). The CDR3 runs 18 residues. The CDR3 loop is CASSLLSGTGLISYEQYF. The CDR3 DNA follows: TGTGCCAGCAGCTTATTAAGTGGGACAGGACTTATCTCCTACGAGCAGTACTTC.

This clone was recorded once. The chain combines TRBV11-1 with TRBJ2-7, with 7 nucleotides matching TRBD1. This CDR3 spans 14 amino acids. V shed 6 bases and J 5 bases; nucleotides not matched to a gene: 10. Per the germline V gene, CDR1 is SGHAT and CDR2 is FQDESV (reference sequence). The CDR3 loop is CASRAGTEFHEQYF. The CDR3 DNA follows: TGTGCCAGCAGGGCCGGGACAGAGTTCCACGAGCAGTACTTC.

The V and J genes are TRBV19 and TRBJ2-3, with D perhaps matching TRBD2 (5 bases). Trimming took 1 base from V and 1 from J, leaving 9 bases between them. The CDR3 is made up of 15 amino acids. CDR1 and CDR2 from the germline V gene are LNHDA and SQIVND (reference sequence). CDR3 residues: CASSIAGGGTDTQYF. DNA for the CDR3: TGTGCCAGTAGTATAGCCGGAGGTGGCACAGATACGCAGTATTTT.

This clone occurred a few times. CDR3 bases: TGTGCCAGCAGTTACACTCGACAAACAGATACGCAGTATTTT. Amino acids: CASSYTRQTDTQYF. The chain employs TRBV6-6 and TRBJ2-3; D is ambiguous. Germline V gene data show CDR1 as MNHNY and CDR2 as SVGAGI (reference sequence). V gave up 2 bases and J gave up 3 bases, with 9 bases separating them. The CDR3 has 14 residues.